A single TCR beta chain is shown here with its context. This clonotype occurred many times. Its specific antigen is unknown. Base qualities were left out, and no much larger clone turns up one base away. This record belongs to a study of regulatory T cells in long-lasting Graves disease (dated by TCRdb to the early 2020s). About the full investigation: Patients with newly diagnosed Graves' disease had been on antithyroid drugs for under 3 months. Peripheral blood TCR sequencing and RNA sequencing compared persistent Graves' disease patients with newly diagnosed Graves' disease patients. The study was registered as a clinical trial and conducted in China. A total of around 35 samples were covered by TCR sequencing, comprising some 13 persistent and about 20 newly diagnosed Graves' disease patients.

This sample's time point label indicates: newly diagnosed GD, antithyroid drugs for less than 3 months. For both TCR sequencing and RNA sequencing, RNA was extracted from PBMCs in TRIzol. The diagnosis of Graves' disease followed American Thyroid Association guidelines. The patients came from an endocrinology department in Xi'an, China. From each patient, about 9.7 milliliters of peripheral blood was collected into an EDTA anticoagulant tube. PBMCs were isolated by Ficoll Paque Plus density gradient separation without further T cell sorting. RNA quality was checked with an Agilent 2100 Bioanalyzer and agarose gel, and concentration with a NanoDrop 2000. The library was generated by multiplex PCR. TCRdb lists the instrument as Illumina HiSeq 4000. To build TCR beta libraries, CDR3 regions were amplified by Arm-PCR using iRepertoire HTBI primers. Before sequencing, the PCR products underwent gel purification. Concerning the study's data processing: Across samples, 60 to 70 TRBV and roughly 13 TRBJ segments were identified and used for gene usage analysis of CDR3 amino acid clonotypes. Filtered high-quality paired reads were merged into contigs using COPE and FqMerger. BLAST was used to align contigs to IMGT TRBV, TRBD and TRBJ reference genes, with CDR3 defined following IMGT. Any clonotype with a frequency above 0.1% was classified as a highly expanded clone. Shannon entropy was used to measure repertoire diversity, and the Gini coefficient was used to measure V-J evenness. Public clonotypes were defined as clonotypes shared by more than one individual. In TCRdb, the public reads were trimmed at Q25 with fastp and aligned with MiXCR, with productive beta chains retained. Each entry is one CDR3 protein sequence, shown with its most common DNA and genes. TCRdb's processing, not the authors' own work, is the source of the V and J calls. A total of approximately 350,000 distinct CDR3 sequences appear in this sample, about a sixth of them only once. The top ten clones comprise around 20% of the sample.

Looking up the germline V gene (reference sequence) yields CDR1 MNHEY and CDR2 SMNVEV. Relative to germline, V is 4 bases shorter and J is 0 bases shorter, with 10 bases between their ends. Including cysteine and phenylalanine, the CDR3 has 14 amino acids. The CDR3 DNA has 42 bases and is translated from base 1. Results the study describes overall, beyond this receptor: Sequencing and analysis were limited to the TCR beta chain. The authors acknowledged the small sample size as a limitation that may reduce accuracy. Peripheral blood alone was examined, since thyroid tissue, which constituted the primary lesion, could not be accessed. More public clonotypes were shared among persistent patients (roughly 3,000) than among newly diagnosed patients (just under 1,000). Persistent disease showed preferential use of TRBV28, TRBJ1-2 and TRBJ2-5, whereas newly diagnosed disease favored TRBV20-1 and TRBJ2-1. Compared with newly diagnosed patients, patients with persistent Graves' disease had lower TCR Shannon entropy and fewer highly expanded clones, which suggests clonal expansion.

These data are also associated with another study on T cells in Graves' hyperthyroidism and ophthalmopathy. The second paper states: Graves' hyperthyroidism was defined as stable when no progression to ophthalmopathy occurred over 18 months of follow-up. Hyperthyroidism patients were newly diagnosed, with disease duration under 2 months, and aged 18 to 65 years. Patients with uncontrolled infections, other autoimmune diseases, pregnancy or lactation were excluded. Clinical symptoms, serum thyroxine and TRAb, thyroid ultrasound, and orbital computed tomography formed the basis for the diagnoses. The TCR CDR3 was subjected to a first round of RT-PCR using the HTBI primer set and the Qiagen OneStep RT-PCR kit. Blood samples also contained most of the expanded thyroid clonotypes (frequency above 0.001), which suggests that blood repertoires may reflect thyroid immune responses. A model built on a 13 V-J signature distinguished ophthalmopathy from stable hyperthyroidism, reaching approximately 89% sensitivity and around 81% specificity in cross-validation and 80%/75% in testing. In validation, the model predicted progression to ophthalmopathy with over 60% sensitivity and about 73% specificity, a median of 6.5 months before onset. To identify TCR V-J signatures that set the groups apart, the researchers used a discovery cohort of 90 to 100 patients, made up of under 45 with Graves' ophthalmopathy and 57 with stable Graves' hyperthyroidism. Whether ophthalmopathy could be predicted prospectively was tested in an independent validation cohort made up of 18 hyperthyroidism patients plus 17 patients who later progressed to ophthalmopathy. For training and testing, the 110 or so patients in the discovery cohort were randomly divided in a 7:3 ratio. In several Graves' hyperthyroidism patients, the study also compared T-cell repertoires from thyroid tissue with T-cell repertoires from blood. After blood sampling, hyperthyroidism patients were treated with methimazole at a starting dose of 30 mg daily, and ophthalmopathy patients were treated with high-dose intravenous methylprednisolone. Libraries were constructed in a second round of multiplex PCR, after which size selection and purification were performed. The libraries were sequenced on an Illumina HiSeq2000 using paired-end 100 bp reads. SOAPnuke was used to process the raw data, with reads discarded if the reads contained adapters or uncalled bases, had a mean Phred below 15, or lacked an exact constant-primer or identifier match. COPE v1.2.5 was used to merge the high-quality paired reads, and each unique nucleotide sequence was defined as a clonotype. Clonotypes were aligned to IMGT TRBV, TRBD and TRBJ reference segments using MiTCR v1.1. Analysis was restricted to V-J combinations with a frequency above 0.0001, which covered just over 98% of repertoires. A TCS score was defined as the ratio of F50 (clonal expansion) to E x V (chaos), with BLOSUM62-based TCRdist applied between CDR3 peptides within each V-J. Welch's t-statistics and random forest reduced fewer than 550 V-J features to 13, which were used in a naive Bayes classifier (R e1071). No statistical method was used to fix the sample size in advance, and group allocation was not hidden from the investigators. The paper describes TCR Vbeta CDR3 sequencing of more than 120 peripheral blood samples, made up of about 40 ophthalmopathy patients, around 78 hyperthyroidism patients and around 17 progressor patients.

The receptor chain draws on TRBV27 and TRBJ2-7; D gene: possibly TRBD1, on 5 matching bases. This sequence was found in a woman between 18 and 29 years old with Graves disease. Donor details come from another sample of the same person, matched by shared clones. This specimen consisted of peripheral blood mononuclear cells (PBMCs), obtained at new diagnosis, from a patient treated with antithyroid drugs. This receptor has the CDR3 CASSSYRSSYEQYF. The DNA is as follows: TGTGCCAGCAGTTCCTACAGGAGCTCCTACGAGCAGTACTTC.